The 2 T cell receptor beta chains given below trace back to one sample, sequenced in a study of OX40 agonist ivuxolimab in advanced cancers. Only in-frame clones appear in the TCRdb table, and some are missing; sequencing was by immunoSEQ multiplex PCR. The sample shows 74,000 or so clones, around nine tenths of them seen only once. Sequenced here: CD4+ or CD8+ T cells sorted from blood, sampled in a trial of the OX40 agonist ivuxolimab. Source of these receptors: an adult with an advanced solid tumor such as melanoma, head and neck, liver or kidney cancer.

The V gene is TRBV19, the J gene TRBJ1-1; the D is unclear. The ends were cut back, 1 base at V and 1 base at J, with 4 bases in the middle. The length of the CDR3 is 13 residues. Looked up from germline, CDR1 is LNHDA and CDR2 is SQIVND (reference sequence). The CDR3, as DNA: TGTGCCAGTAGTATAGTAGAGAACACTGAAGCTTTCTTT. It yields the protein CASSIVENTEAFF.

V is TRBV6-5 and J is TRBJ1-1; 7 nucleotides match TRBD1. This CDR3 is built from 15 residues. Germline assignment: CDR1 MNHEY and CDR2 SVGAGI. V lost 0 bases, J lost 1 base, and 2 bases stayed unmatched. CDR3 DNA: TGTGCCAGCAGTTACTCGAACAGGGGGAACACTGAAGCTTTCTTT. This gives the protein CASSYSNRGNTEAFF.